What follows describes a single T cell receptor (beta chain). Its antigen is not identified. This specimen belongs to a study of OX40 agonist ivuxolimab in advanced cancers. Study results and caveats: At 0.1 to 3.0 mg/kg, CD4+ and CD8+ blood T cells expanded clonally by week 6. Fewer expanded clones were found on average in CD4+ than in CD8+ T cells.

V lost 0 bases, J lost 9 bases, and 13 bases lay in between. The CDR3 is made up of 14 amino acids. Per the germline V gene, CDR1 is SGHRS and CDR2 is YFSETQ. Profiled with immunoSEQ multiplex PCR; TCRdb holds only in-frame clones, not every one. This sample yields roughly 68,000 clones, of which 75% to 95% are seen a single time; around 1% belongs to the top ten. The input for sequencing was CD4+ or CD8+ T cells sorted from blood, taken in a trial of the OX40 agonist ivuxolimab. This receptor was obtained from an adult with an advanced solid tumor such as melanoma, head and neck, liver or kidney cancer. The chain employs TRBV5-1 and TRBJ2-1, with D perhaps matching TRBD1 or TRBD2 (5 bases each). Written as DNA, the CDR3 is TGCGCCAGCAGCTTGGGGGGGACCCTCCTTGAGCAGTTCTTC. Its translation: CASSLGGTLLEQFF.